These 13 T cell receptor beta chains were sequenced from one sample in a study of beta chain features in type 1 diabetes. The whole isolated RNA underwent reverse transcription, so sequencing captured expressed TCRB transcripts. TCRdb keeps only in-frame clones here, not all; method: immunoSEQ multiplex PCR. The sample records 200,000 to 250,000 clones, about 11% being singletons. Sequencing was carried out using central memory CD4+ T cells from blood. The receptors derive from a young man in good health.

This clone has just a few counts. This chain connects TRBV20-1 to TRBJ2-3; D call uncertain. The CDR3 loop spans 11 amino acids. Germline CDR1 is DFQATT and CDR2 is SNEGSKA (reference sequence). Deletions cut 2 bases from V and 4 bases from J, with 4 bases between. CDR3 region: CSARFADTQYF. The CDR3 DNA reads TGCAGTGCTAGATTTGCAGATACGCAGTATTTT.

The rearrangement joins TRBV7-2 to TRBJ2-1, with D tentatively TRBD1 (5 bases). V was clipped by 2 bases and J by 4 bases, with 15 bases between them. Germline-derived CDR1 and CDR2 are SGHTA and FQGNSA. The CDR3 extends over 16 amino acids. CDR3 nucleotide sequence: TGTGCCAGCAGCTTATATCAGGGTTCCTCTTACAATGAGCAGTTCTTC. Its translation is CASSLYQGSSYNEQFF.

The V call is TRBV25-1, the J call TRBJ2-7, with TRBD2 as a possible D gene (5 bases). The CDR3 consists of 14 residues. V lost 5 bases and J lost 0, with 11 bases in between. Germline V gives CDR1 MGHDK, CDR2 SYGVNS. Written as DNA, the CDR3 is TGTGCCAGCAGTCGGGGTGCGGGCTCCTACGAGCAGTACTTC. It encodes CASSRGAGSYEQYF.

Written as DNA, the CDR3 is TGTGCCAGCAGCTTGGCGGGACAGGGAATGCGGGGCTACACCTTC. Translation: CASSLAGQGMRGYTF. The chain is built from TRBV5-4 and TRBJ1-2, with TRBD1 matching 9 bases. The CDR3 is 15 amino acids. J lost 8 bases, V lost 0 bases, and 8 bases had no gene match. CDR1 and CDR2 (germline): SGHNT, YYREEE (reference sequence).

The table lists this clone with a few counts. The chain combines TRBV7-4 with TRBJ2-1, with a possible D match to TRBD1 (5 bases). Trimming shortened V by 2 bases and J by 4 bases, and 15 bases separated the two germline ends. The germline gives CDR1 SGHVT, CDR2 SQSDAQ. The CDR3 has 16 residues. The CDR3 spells CASSLRGLNPYNEQFF. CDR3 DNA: TGTGCCAGCAGCTTAAGGGGCCTCAACCCATACAATGAGCAGTTCTTC.

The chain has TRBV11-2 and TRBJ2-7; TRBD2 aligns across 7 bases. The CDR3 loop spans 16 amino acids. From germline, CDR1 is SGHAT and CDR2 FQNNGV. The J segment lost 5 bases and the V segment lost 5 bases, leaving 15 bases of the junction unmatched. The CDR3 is CASSPAPRGRADEQYF. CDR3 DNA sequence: TGTGCCAGCAGCCCCGCCCCCCGCGGGAGAGCGGACGAGCAGTACTTC. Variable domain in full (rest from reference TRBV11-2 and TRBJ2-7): EAGVAQSPRYKIIEKRQSVAFWCNPISGHATLYWYQQILGQGPKLLIQFQNNGVVDDSQLPKDRFSAERLKGVDSTLKIQPAKLEDSAVYLCASSPAPRGRADEQYFGPGTRLTVT.

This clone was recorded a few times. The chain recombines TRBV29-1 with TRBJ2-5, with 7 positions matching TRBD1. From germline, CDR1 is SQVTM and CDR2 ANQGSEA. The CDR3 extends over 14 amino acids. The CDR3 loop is CSASSGTVQETQYF. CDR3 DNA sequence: TGCAGTGCTTCCTCCGGGACAGTCCAAGAGACCCAGTACTTC. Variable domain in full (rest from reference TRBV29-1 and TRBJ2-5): SAVISQKPSRDICQRGTSLTIQCQVDSQVTMMFWYRQQPGQSLTLIATANQGSEATYESGFVIDKFPISRPNLTFSTLTVSNMSPEDSSIYLCSASSGTVQETQYFGPGTRLLVL.

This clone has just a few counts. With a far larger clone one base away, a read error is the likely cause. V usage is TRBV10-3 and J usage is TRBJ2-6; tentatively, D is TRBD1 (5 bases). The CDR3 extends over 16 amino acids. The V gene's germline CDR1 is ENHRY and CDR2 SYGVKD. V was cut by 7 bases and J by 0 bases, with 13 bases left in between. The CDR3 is CAITRARASGANVLTF. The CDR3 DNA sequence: TGTGCCATCACCCGGGCCAGGGCCTCTGGGGCCAACGTCCTGACTTTC.

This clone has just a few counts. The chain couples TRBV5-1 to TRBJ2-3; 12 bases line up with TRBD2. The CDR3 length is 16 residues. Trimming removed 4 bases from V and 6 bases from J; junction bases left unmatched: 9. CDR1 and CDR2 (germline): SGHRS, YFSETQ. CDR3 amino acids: CASSLTGTSGPDTQYF. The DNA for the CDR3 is TGCGCCAGCAGCCTGACCGGGACTAGCGGGCCTGATACGCAGTATTTT.

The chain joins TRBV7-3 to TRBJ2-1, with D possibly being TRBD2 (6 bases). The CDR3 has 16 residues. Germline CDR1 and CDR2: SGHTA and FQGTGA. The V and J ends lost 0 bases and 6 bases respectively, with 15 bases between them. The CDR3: CASSLTSGAAFNEQFF. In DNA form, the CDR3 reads TGTGCCAGCAGCTTAACTAGCGGAGCCGCCTTCAATGAGCAGTTCTTC.

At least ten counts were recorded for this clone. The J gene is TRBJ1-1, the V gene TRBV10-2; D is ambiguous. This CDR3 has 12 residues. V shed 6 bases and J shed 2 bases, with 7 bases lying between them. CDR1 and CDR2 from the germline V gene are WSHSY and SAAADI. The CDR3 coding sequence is TGCGCCAGCAGGGACGGAAACACTGAAGCTTTCTTT. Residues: CASRDGNTEAFF.

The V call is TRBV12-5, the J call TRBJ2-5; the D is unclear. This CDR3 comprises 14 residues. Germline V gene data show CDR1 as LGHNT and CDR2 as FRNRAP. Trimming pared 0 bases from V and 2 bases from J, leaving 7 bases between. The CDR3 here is CASGLVSRQETQYF. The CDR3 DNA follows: TGTGCTAGTGGTTTGGTATCTAGACAAGAGACCCAGTACTTC.

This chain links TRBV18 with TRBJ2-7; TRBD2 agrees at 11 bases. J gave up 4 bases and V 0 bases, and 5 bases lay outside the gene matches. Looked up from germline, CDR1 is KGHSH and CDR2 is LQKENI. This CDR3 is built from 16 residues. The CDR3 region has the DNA TGTGCCAGCTCACCACCTGGGACTAGCGGACTATACGAGCAGTACTTC. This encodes CASSPPGTSGLYEQYF.